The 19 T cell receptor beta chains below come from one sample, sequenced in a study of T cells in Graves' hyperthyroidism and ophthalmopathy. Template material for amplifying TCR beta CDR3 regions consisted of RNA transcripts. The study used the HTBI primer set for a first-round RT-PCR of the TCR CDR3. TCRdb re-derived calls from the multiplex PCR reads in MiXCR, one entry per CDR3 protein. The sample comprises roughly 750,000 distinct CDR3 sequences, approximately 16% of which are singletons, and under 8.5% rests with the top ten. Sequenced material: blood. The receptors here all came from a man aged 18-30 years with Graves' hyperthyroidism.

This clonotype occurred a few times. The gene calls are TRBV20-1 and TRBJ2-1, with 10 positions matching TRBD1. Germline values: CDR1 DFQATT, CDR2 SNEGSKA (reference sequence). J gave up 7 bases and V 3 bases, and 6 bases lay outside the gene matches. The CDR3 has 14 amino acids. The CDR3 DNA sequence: TGCAGTGCTAGGCCGGGACAGGGGATTAATGAGCAGTTCTTC. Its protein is CSARPGQGINEQFF.

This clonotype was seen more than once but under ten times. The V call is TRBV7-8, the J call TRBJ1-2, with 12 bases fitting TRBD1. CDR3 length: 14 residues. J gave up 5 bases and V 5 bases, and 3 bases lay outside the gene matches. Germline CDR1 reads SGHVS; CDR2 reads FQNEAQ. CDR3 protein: CASSRDRGQYGYTF. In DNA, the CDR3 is TGTGCCAGCAGCAGGGACAGGGGGCAATATGGCTACACCTTC.

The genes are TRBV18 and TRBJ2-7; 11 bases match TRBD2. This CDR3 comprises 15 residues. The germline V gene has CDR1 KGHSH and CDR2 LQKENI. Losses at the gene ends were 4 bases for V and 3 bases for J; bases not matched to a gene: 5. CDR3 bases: TGTGCCAGCTCACGAGGGACTAGCGGCGGCTACGAGCAGTACTTC. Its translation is CASSRGTSGGYEQYF.

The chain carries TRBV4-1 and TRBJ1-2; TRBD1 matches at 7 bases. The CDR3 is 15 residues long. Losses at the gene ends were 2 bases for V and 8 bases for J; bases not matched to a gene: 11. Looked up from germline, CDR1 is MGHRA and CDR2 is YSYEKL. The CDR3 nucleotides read TGCGCCAGCAGCCAATTGGGAGGGGGCGCTCGGGGCTACACCTTC. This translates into CASSQLGGGARGYTF.

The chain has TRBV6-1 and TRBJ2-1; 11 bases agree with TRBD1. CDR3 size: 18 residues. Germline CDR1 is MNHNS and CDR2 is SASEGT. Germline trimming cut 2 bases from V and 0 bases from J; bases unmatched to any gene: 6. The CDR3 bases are TGTGCCAGCAGTGAAAGGGACAGGGGGACGAGCTCCTACAATGAGCAGTTCTTC. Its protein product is CASSERDRGTSSYNEQFF.

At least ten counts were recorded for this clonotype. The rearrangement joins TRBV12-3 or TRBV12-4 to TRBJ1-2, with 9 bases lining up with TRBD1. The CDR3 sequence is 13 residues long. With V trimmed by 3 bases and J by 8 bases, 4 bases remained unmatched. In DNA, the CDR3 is TGTGCCAGCAGTTTCACAGGGGGCCAGGGCTACACCTTC. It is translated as CASSFTGGQGYTF.

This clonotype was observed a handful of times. CDR3 in amino acids: CASSFGPNTGELFF. The DNA for the CDR3 is TGTGCCAGCAGCTTCGGACCCAATACCGGGGAGCTGTTTTTT. The chain couples TRBV6-1 to TRBJ2-2; D gene uncertain. V dropped 6 bases and J dropped 5 bases, with 13 bases sitting between them. The CDR3 runs 14 residues. The germline gives CDR1 MNHNS, CDR2 SASEGT.

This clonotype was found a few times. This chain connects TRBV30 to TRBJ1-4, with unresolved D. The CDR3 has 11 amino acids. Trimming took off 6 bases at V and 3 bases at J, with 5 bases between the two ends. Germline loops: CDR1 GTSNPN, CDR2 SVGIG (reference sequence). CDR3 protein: CACQANEKLFF. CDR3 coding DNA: TGTGCCTGCCAAGCTAATGAAAAACTGTTTTTT.

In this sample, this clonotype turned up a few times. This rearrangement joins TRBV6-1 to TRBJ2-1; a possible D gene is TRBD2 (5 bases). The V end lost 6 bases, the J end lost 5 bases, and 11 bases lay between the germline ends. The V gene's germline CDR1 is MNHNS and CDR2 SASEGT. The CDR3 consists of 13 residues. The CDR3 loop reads CASSETINNEQFF. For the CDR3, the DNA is TGTGCCAGCAGCGAGACTATTAACAATGAGCAGTTCTTC.

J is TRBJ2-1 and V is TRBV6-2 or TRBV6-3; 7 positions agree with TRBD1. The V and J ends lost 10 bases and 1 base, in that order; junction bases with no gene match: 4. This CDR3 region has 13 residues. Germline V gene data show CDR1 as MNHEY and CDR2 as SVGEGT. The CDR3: CATQGISYNEQFF. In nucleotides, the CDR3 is TGTGCCACACAGGGGATTTCCTACAATGAGCAGTTCTTC.

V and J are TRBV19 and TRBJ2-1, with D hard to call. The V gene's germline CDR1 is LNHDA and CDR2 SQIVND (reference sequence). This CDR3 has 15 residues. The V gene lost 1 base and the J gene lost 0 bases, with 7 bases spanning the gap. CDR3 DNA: TGTGCCAGTAGTATAGTGCCTAGCTCCTACAATGAGCAGTTCTTC. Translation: CASSIVPSSYNEQFF.

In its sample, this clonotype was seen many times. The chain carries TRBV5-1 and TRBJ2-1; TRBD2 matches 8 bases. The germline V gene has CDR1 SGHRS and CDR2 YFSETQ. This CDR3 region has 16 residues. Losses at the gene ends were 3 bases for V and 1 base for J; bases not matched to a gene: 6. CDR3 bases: TGCGCCAGCAGCTCCGCCGGGAGGGCATCCTACAATGAGCAGTTCTTC. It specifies CASSSAGRASYNEQFF. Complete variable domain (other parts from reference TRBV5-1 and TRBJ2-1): KAGVTQTPRYLIKTRGQQVTLSCSPISGHRSVSWYQQTPGQGLQFLFEYFSETQRNKGNFPGRFSGRQFSNSRSEMNVSTLELGDSALYLCASSSAGRASYNEQFFGPGTRLTVL.

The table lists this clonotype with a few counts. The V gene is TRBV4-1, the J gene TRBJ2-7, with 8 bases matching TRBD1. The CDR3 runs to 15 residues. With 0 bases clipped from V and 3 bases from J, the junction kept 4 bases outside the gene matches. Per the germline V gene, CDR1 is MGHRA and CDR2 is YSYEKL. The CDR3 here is CASSQESRGHYEQYF. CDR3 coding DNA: TGCGCCAGCAGCCAAGAATCCAGGGGGCACTACGAGCAGTACTTC.

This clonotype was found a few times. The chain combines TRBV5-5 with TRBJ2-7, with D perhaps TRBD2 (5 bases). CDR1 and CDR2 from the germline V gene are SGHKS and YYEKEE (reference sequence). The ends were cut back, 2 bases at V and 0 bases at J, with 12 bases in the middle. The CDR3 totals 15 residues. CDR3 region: CASSFYPGSSYEQYF. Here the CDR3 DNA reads TGTGCCAGCAGCTTTTATCCGGGGAGCTCCTACGAGCAGTACTTC.

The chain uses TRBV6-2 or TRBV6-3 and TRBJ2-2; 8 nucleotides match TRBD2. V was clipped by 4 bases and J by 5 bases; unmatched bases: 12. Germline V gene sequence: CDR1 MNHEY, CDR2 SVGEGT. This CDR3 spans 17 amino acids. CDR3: CASSFPSGRWVTGELFF. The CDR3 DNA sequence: TGTGCCAGCAGTTTTCCTAGCGGGCGATGGGTGACCGGGGAGCTGTTTTTT.

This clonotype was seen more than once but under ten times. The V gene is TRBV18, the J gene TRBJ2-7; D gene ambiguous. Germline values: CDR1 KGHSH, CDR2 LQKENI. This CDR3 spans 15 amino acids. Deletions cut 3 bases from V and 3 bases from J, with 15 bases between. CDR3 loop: CASSPPGSALYEQYF. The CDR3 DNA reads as TGTGCCAGCTCACCCCCCGGCAGCGCACTCTACGAGCAGTACTTC.

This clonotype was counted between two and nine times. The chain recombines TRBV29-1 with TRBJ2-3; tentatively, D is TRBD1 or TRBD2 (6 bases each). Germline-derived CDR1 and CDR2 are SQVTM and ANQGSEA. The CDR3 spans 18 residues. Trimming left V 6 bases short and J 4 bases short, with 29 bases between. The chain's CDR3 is CSVTPGAARGRSADTQYF. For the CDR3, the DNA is TGCAGCGTAACTCCGGGGGCCGCCCGGGGACGGAGCGCAGATACGCAGTATTTT.

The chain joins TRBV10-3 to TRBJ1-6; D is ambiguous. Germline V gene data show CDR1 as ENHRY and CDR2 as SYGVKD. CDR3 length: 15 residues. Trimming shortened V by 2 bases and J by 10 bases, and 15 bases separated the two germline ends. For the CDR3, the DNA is TGTGCCATCAGTGAGCAGTTGGAGGGTGTCTCACCCCTCCACTTT. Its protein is CAISEQLEGVSPLHF.

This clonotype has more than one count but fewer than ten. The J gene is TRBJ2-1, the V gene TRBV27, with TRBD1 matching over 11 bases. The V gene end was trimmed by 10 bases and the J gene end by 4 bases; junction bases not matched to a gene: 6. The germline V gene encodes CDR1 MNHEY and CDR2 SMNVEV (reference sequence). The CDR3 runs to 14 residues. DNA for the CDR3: TGTGCCACCCGGACAGGGGGCTTATACAATGAGCAGTTCTTC. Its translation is CATRTGGLYNEQFF.